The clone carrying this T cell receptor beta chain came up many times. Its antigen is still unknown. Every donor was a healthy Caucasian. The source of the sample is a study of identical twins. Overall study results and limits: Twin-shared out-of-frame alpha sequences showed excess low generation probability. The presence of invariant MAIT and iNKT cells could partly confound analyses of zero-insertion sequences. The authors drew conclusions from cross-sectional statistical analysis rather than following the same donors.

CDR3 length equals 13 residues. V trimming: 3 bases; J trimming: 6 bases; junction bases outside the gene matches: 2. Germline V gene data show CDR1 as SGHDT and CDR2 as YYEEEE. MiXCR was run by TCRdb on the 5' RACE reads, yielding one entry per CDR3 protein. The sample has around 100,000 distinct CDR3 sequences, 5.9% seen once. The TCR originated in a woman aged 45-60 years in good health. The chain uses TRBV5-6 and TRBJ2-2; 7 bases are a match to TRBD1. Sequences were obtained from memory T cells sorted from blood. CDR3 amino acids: CASSYDRAGELFF. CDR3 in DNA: TGTGCCAGCAGCTATGACAGGGCCGGGGAGCTGTTTTTT.